The 15 T cell receptor beta chains in this list originate from one sample, sequenced in a study of T cell responses to AZD1222 COVID-19 vaccine. The data were produced by immunoSEQ multiplex PCR, yet TCRdb's version contains in-frame clones alone and is incomplete. This sample has 120,000 or so clones; around 83% occur once, and the top ten carry about 26%. Sequences were derived from peripheral blood, sampled 28 days after the second AZD1222 dose. Receptors originate from an adult who received the AZD1222 COVID-19 vaccine.

The V call is TRBV19, the J call TRBJ2-3; D may match TRBD1 or TRBD2 (5 bases each). V dropped 1 base and J dropped 7 bases, with 9 bases sitting between them. CDR1 is LNHDA, CDR2 SQIVND, per germline (reference sequence). The CDR3 totals 13 residues. DNA of the CDR3: TGTGCCAGTAGTATAGTGGGGGTCAATACGCAGTATTTT. As protein: CASSIVGVNTQYF.

The DNA of the CDR3 is TGTGCCAGCAGCTCAAATTCAGGGGGGGGCTACACCTTC. Its protein is CASSSNSGGGYTF. The chain is built from TRBV27 and TRBJ1-2, with 7 bases aligning to TRBD1. CDR3 length equals 13 residues. Unmatched junction bases numbered 9, after V lost 6 bases and J lost 8 bases. Germline CDR1 MNHEY, CDR2 SMNVEV (reference sequence).

This chain joins TRBV5-1 and TRBJ1-5, with a tentative D call TRBD1 (6 bases). V lost 1 base to trimming and J lost 5 bases, with 10 bases between them. The CDR3 runs 14 residues. Looked up from germline, CDR1 is SGHRS and CDR2 is YFSETQ. The CDR3 nucleotides read TGCGCCAGCAGCTTGCTGTCAGGGGATCAGCCCCAGCATTTT. Its protein is CASSLLSGDQPQHF.

This sequence joins TRBV29-1 and TRBJ1-2, with D tentatively TRBD1 (6 bases). CDR1 and CDR2 from the germline V gene are SQVTM and ANQGSEA. CDR3 length: 14 amino acids. V gave up 2 bases and J gave up 4 bases, with 14 bases separating them. The CDR3 here is CSVERGGVSYGYTF. CDR3 coding DNA: TGCAGCGTTGAAAGAGGGGGGGTTAGCTATGGCTACACCTTC.

The chain links TRBV7-2 to TRBJ2-7; D gene ambiguous. Germline lookup yields CDR1 SGHTA and CDR2 FQGNSA. V gave up 5 bases and J gave up 6 bases, with 11 bases separating them. The CDR3 contains 12 residues. As DNA, the CDR3 is TGTGCCAGCAGCCAAGTGGGCTTCGAGCAGTACTTC. This gives the protein CASSQVGFEQYF.

V is TRBV6-2 or TRBV6-3 and J is TRBJ2-5, with TRBD2 matching 14 bases. The germline gives CDR1 MNHEY, CDR2 SVGEGT. The ends lost 6 bases at V and 4 bases at J; junction bases unmatched: 7. The CDR3 extends over 16 amino acids. The CDR3 region has the DNA TGTGCCAGCAGCTCCCCCGGACTAGCGGGGGGAGAGACCCAGTACTTC. Its protein product is CASSSPGLAGGETQYF.

V and J are TRBV2 and TRBJ1-1; TRBD1 aligns across 7 bases. Losses at the gene ends were 6 bases for V and 5 bases for J; bases not matched to a gene: 6. Germline assignment: CDR1 SNHLY and CDR2 FYNNEI. This CDR3 is 13 amino acids long. As DNA, the CDR3 is TGTGCCAGCAGATACAGGGGTTCGACTGAAGCTTTCTTT. Its protein is CASRYRGSTEAFF.

This clone was observed a handful of times. This chain links TRBV28 with TRBJ1-3, with 7 bases that match TRBD1. CDR3 length: 14 amino acids. The germline gives CDR1 MDHEN, CDR2 SYDVKM. The ends lost 10 bases at V and 3 bases at J; junction bases unmatched: 9. The CDR3 reads CATKDRADGNTIYF. In nucleotides, the CDR3 is TGTGCCACCAAAGACAGGGCGGATGGAAACACCATATATTTT.

The chain carries TRBV3-1 (or the pseudogene TRBV3-2) and TRBJ2-1; no firm D call. Per germline, CDR1 LGHDT and CDR2 YNNKEL (reference sequence). The length of the CDR3 is 13 residues. The V end was cut by 0 bases, the J end by 6 bases, with 6 bases between. CDR3 DNA sequence: TGTGCCAGCAGCCAAGAGAGACCCAATGAGCAGTTCTTC. This codes for CASSQERPNEQFF.

There are many counts of this clone. The rearrangement uses TRBV28 and TRBJ2-1; 14 bases agree with TRBD2. CDR3 size: 19 residues. The V gene's germline CDR1 is MDHEN and CDR2 SYDVKM. Unmatched junction bases numbered 8, after V lost 4 bases and J lost 0 bases. CDR3 bases: TGTGCCAGCAGTTCCCACCGACTAGCGGGGGGGAGCTCCTACAATGAGCAGTTCTTC. This encodes CASSSHRLAGGSSYNEQFF.

The rearrangement joins TRBV2 to TRBJ1-3; no definite D call. The CDR3 consists of 13 residues. Germline V gives CDR1 SNHLY, CDR2 FYNNEI. V was clipped by 5 bases and J by 0 bases, with 5 bases between them. The CDR3 here is CASSFLSGNTIYF. DNA of the CDR3: TGTGCCAGCAGTTTCCTCTCTGGAAACACCATATATTTT.

This clone was detected only once. The CDR3 spells CASSEPGATDTQYF. The CDR3 DNA sequence: TGCGCCAGCAGTGAGCCAGGGGCCACAGATACGCAGTATTTT. This chain connects TRBV10-1 to TRBJ2-3, with D perhaps matching TRBD1 (6 bases). The CDR3 length is 14 residues. The V gene's germline CDR1 is WNHNN and CDR2 SYGVQD (reference sequence). V shed 2 bases and J shed 2 bases, with 8 bases lying between them.

The chain couples TRBV27 to TRBJ1-2; 9 positions match TRBD1. The junction had 10 bases not matched to a gene; V was cut back by 4 bases and J by 7 bases. This CDR3 contains 15 residues. Germline-derived CDR1 and CDR2 are MNHEY and SMNVEV (reference sequence). The CDR3 is CASSYGTGTGFGYTF. As DNA, the CDR3 is TGTGCCAGCAGTTACGGAACCGGGACAGGGTTTGGCTACACCTTC.

This chain connects TRBV7-2 to TRBJ2-1; perhaps TRBD2 as D (6 bases). This CDR3 is 14 amino acids long. Trimming pared 5 bases from V and 6 bases from J, leaving 14 bases between. From germline, CDR1 is SGHTA and CDR2 FQGNSA. The CDR3 sequence is CASSPPGGFNEQFF. The CDR3 region has the DNA TGTGCCAGCAGCCCCCCCGGAGGGTTCAATGAGCAGTTCTTC.

The J gene is TRBJ1-5, the V gene TRBV3-1 (or the pseudogene TRBV3-2); no reliable D call. Per germline, CDR1 LGHDT and CDR2 YNNKEL (reference sequence). The CDR3 totals 16 residues. Trimming stripped 2 bases from V and 4 bases from J, with 15 bases between. In DNA, the CDR3 is TGTGCCAGCAGCCAATCTATGGGAGGGCGGAATCAGCCCCAGCATTTT. This gives the protein CASSQSMGGRNQPQHF.